Following are 27 T cell receptor beta chains from one sample sequenced in a study of T cell responses to AZD1222 COVID-19 vaccine. Clones were read by immunoSEQ multiplex PCR, and TCRdb kept only the in-frame ones, dropping some. The sample includes 100,000 to 150,000 clones, 86% seen only once; the top ten take 3%. The sample in question was peripheral blood, obtained 28 days after the second AZD1222 dose. These TCRs come from an adult who received the AZD1222 COVID-19 vaccine.

DNA of the CDR3: TGTGCCAGCAGCCTAGAAGGACAGATATATCAGCCCCAGCATTTT. Protein product: CASSLEGQIYQPQHF. The rearrangement joins TRBV6-5 to TRBJ1-5; D perhaps matches TRBD1 (6 bases). Trimming pared 6 bases from V and 5 bases from J, leaving 17 bases between. Germline V gene data show CDR1 as MNHEY and CDR2 as SVGAGI. This CDR3 has 15 residues.

The chain employs TRBV27 and TRBJ2-1; D possibly uses TRBD1 or TRBD2 (5 bases each). The germline V gene has CDR1 MNHEY and CDR2 SMNVEV (reference sequence). V was pared by 5 bases and J by 7 bases, with 15 bases between. The CDR3 length is 14 residues. The CDR3 protein is CASSIRDGGNEQFF. The CDR3 DNA reads as TGTGCCAGCAGTATCCGGGACGGTGGGAATGAGCAGTTCTTC.

The rearrangement joins TRBV6-1 to TRBJ1-3, with 8 bases matching TRBD1. Germline V lookup: CDR1 MNHNS, CDR2 SASEGT. With V trimmed by 3 bases and J by 4 bases, 11 bases remained unmatched. CDR3 size: 17 residues. The DNA for the CDR3 is TGTGCCAGCAGTGACCACCCAAACAGGGGGGTCGGAAACACCATATATTTT. It yields the protein CASSDHPNRGVGNTIYF.

The rearrangement joins TRBV7-2 to TRBJ2-7; 8 nucleotides match TRBD2. The germline CDR1 and CDR2 sequences are SGHTA and FQGNSA. The CDR3 is 15 residues long. V trimming: 2 bases; J trimming: 5 bases; junction bases outside the gene matches: 8. The DNA for the CDR3 is TGTGCCAGCAGCTTACGGGCGGGGGGTTTGAACGAGCAGTACTTC. It yields the protein CASSLRAGGLNEQYF.

V gene TRBV27 combines with J gene TRBJ2-5; D might be TRBD1 or TRBD2, each matching 5 bases. The CDR3 covers 12 residues. Germline V gene sequence: CDR1 MNHEY, CDR2 SMNVEV (reference sequence). V dropped 5 bases and J dropped 9 bases, with 13 bases sitting between them. The CDR3 DNA reads TGTGCCAGCAGTCAAGTGAGAGGGGCCCAGTACTTC. Its protein product is CASSQVRGAQYF.

The genes are TRBV4-1 and TRBJ2-3; D uncertain. The length of the CDR3 is 14 residues. V was pared by 5 bases and J by 0 bases, with 9 bases between. Germline V CDR1 and CDR2: MGHRA, YSYEKL. The CDR3 loop reads CASSSETSTDTQYF. DNA of the CDR3: TGCGCCAGCAGCTCCGAGACTAGCACAGATACGCAGTATTTT.

V gene TRBV27 combines with J gene TRBJ2-7; TRBD2 is a possible D gene (6 bases). V was trimmed by 7 bases and J by 6 bases, leaving 22 bases between them. This CDR3 is 15 amino acids long. CDR1 and CDR2 (germline): MNHEY, SMNVEV (reference sequence). The CDR3 DNA reads TGTGCCAGCACCCCACGCCGGGGGATGTCTTCCGAGCAGTACTTC. Protein product: CASTPRRGMSSEQYF.

The chain couples TRBV7-9 to TRBJ1-4; perhaps TRBD1 as D (6 bases). The V and J ends lost 1 base and 12 bases respectively, with 9 bases between them. The CDR3 consists of 12 residues. Germline V gene sequence: CDR1 SEHNR, CDR2 FQNEAQ (reference sequence). CDR3 DNA sequence: TGTGCCAGCAGCTTAGATACAGGGCAACTGTTTTTT. The encoded protein is CASSLDTGQLFF.

V gene TRBV5-1 combines with J gene TRBJ2-5, with 8 bases identical to TRBD1. The J segment lost 5 bases and the V segment lost 1 base, leaving 7 bases of the junction unmatched. Germline lookup yields CDR1 SGHRS and CDR2 YFSETQ. This CDR3 region has 15 residues. The CDR3 loop is CASSLLDREWETQYF. CDR3 in DNA: TGCGCCAGCAGCTTGCTGGACAGGGAGTGGGAGACCCAGTACTTC.

V usage is TRBV7-9 and J usage is TRBJ2-7; perhaps TRBD1 as D (6 bases). This CDR3 is built from 16 residues. The germline V and J ends were trimmed by 8 bases and 2 bases, with 22 bases remaining between them. Germline CDR1 reads SEHNR; CDR2 reads FQNEAQ (reference sequence). CDR3 sequence: CASGPSGRGTPYEQYF. CDR3 bases: TGTGCCAGCGGTCCCTCCGGAAGGGGGACACCCTACGAGCAGTACTTC.

This clone has a count of ten or more. The J gene is TRBJ1-1, the V gene TRBV6-5; D perhaps matches TRBD1 (5 bases). CDR1 and CDR2 from the germline V gene are MNHEY and SVGAGI. V lost 2 bases to trimming and J lost 2 bases, with 9 bases between them. This CDR3 spans 14 amino acids. The CDR3 reads CASSYGGGNTEAFF. DNA for the CDR3: TGTGCCAGCAGTTACGGGGGTGGTAACACTGAAGCTTTCTTT.

The chain employs TRBV7-2 and TRBJ2-1; 7 bases are a match to TRBD2. The germline V gene encodes CDR1 SGHTA and CDR2 FQGNSA. The CDR3 has 14 residues. V was clipped by 5 bases and J by 6 bases; unmatched bases: 7. The CDR3 region has the DNA TGTGCCAGCAGCCTCCGGGGGGTAAGCAATGAGCAGTTCTTC. It is translated as CASSLRGVSNEQFF. Complete variable domain (other parts from reference TRBV7-2 and TRBJ2-1): GAGVSQSPSNKVTEKGKDVELRCDPISGHTALYWYRQSLGQGLEFLIYFQGNSAPDKSGLPSDRFSAERTGGSVSTLTIQRTQQEDSAVYLCASSLRGVSNEQFFGPGTRLTVL.

V and J are TRBV6-5 and TRBJ2-7; D may be TRBD2 (7 bases). Germline CDR1 and CDR2: MNHEY and SVGAGI. The CDR3 runs to 14 residues. V lost 6 bases to trimming and J lost 5 bases, with 17 bases between them. The CDR3 nucleotides are TGTGCCAGCAGGGGGGGGGCAGGGAACCACGAGCAGTACTTC. The encoded protein is CASRGGAGNHEQYF.

The chain has TRBV10-1 and TRBJ2-3, with D possibly TRBD2 on 5 matching bases. Germline values: CDR1 WNHNN, CDR2 SYGVQD (reference sequence). The CDR3 contains 14 residues. V was shortened by 4 bases and J by 3 bases, with 11 bases between the two germline ends. CDR3 nucleotides: TGCGCCAGCAGTGCACTAAGGGAGACAGATACGCAGTATTTT. Its translation is CASSALRETDTQYF.

V is TRBV28 and J is TRBJ2-7; the match to TRBD1 covers 11 bases. In germline, CDR1 is MDHEN, CDR2 SYDVKM. This CDR3 contains 15 residues. Germline trimming cut 8 bases from V and 1 base from J; bases unmatched to any gene: 7. CDR3 bases: TGTGCCAGCGGCCGGACAGGGGGCTTTTCCTACGAGCAGTACTTC. This sequence encodes CASGRTGGFSYEQYF. The full variable domain, in which reference TRBV28 and TRBJ2-7 provide the parts outside the CDR3, is DVKVTQSSRYLVKRTGEKVFLECVQDMDHENMFWYRQDPGLGLRLIYFSYDVKMKEKGDIPEGYSVSREKKERFSLILESASTNQTSMYLCASGRTGGFSYEQYFGPGTRLTVT.

The chain has TRBV27 and TRBJ2-1, with a weak D call TRBD2 (6 bases). Germline V gene lookup returns CDR1 MNHEY and CDR2 SMNVEV (reference sequence). V was clipped by 0 bases and J by 9 bases, with 15 bases between them. This CDR3 contains 15 residues. CDR3 sequence: CASSLSGGSGGEQFF. DNA of the CDR3: TGTGCCAGCAGTTTATCGGGGGGATCGGGTGGTGAGCAGTTCTTC.

This chain connects TRBV6-4 to TRBJ2-1; 7 bases fit TRBD2. With 3 bases clipped from V and 5 bases from J, the junction kept 7 bases outside the gene matches. The germline V gene has CDR1 MRHNA and CDR2 SNTAGT. The CDR3 loop spans 15 amino acids. CDR3: CASSEKGGGHNEQFF. The CDR3 DNA is TGTGCCAGCAGTGAAAAGGGCGGGGGTCACAATGAGCAGTTCTTC.

This clone was detected only once. The gene calls are TRBV3-1 (or the pseudogene TRBV3-2) and TRBJ1-5; D gene unclear. V was pared by 1 base and J by 3 bases, with 10 bases between. The CDR3 runs 15 residues. Per germline, CDR1 LGHDT and CDR2 YNNKEL (reference sequence). The CDR3 is CASSQGLSPNQPQHF. The CDR3 coding sequence is TGTGCCAGCAGCCAAGGGCTTAGCCCCAATCAGCCCCAGCATTTT.

The sample holds a few counts of this clone. The genes are TRBV6-5 and TRBJ2-1; 8 positions agree with TRBD2. The CDR3 totals 12 residues. V lost 8 bases and J lost 5; bases outside the gene matches: 2. CDR1 and CDR2 from the germline V gene are MNHEY and SVGAGI. The CDR3 here is CASLLADNEQFF. The CDR3 coding sequence is TGTGCCAGCCTACTAGCGGACAATGAGCAGTTCTTC.

The chain links TRBV5-1 to TRBJ1-4; 7 positions agree with TRBD1. Trimming cost V 4 bases and J 3 bases; bases outside gene matches: 6. There are 15 residues in the CDR3. CDR1 and CDR2 from the germline V gene are SGHRS and YFSETQ. CDR3 in DNA: TGCGCCAGCAGCCTGCCGGGACAGCCTAATGAAAAACTGTTTTTT. This gives the protein CASSLPGQPNEKLFF. The complete variable domain, with remaining parts taken from reference TRBV5-1 and TRBJ1-4, reads KAGVTQTPRYLIKTRGQQVTLSCSPISGHRSVSWYQQTPGQGLQFLFEYFSETQRNKGNFPGRFSGRQFSNSRSEMNVSTLELGDSALYLCASSLPGQPNEKLFFGSGTQLSVL.

V usage is TRBV9 and J usage is TRBJ2-1; D might be TRBD2 (7 bases). CDR1 is SGDLS and CDR2 is YYNGEE in the germline V gene. The V end was cut by 4 bases, the J end by 1 base, with 12 bases between. The CDR3 runs 15 residues. CDR3 sequence (DNA): TGTGCCAGCAGCCCCGAGGGGGGGTCCTACAATGAGCAGTTCTTC. Protein sequence: CASSPEGGSYNEQFF.

This rearrangement joins TRBV4-3 to TRBJ1-3; 7 bases are a match to TRBD1. V lost 4 bases, J lost 3 bases, and 9 bases stayed unmatched. Germline lookup yields CDR1 LGHNA and CDR2 YSLEER. CDR3 length: 16 residues. CDR3 in amino acids: CASSLTIDRVGNTIYF. For the CDR3, the DNA is TGCGCCAGCAGCCTCACTATTGACAGGGTTGGAAACACCATATATTTT.

The rearrangement uses TRBV2 and TRBJ1-5; D might be TRBD1 (6 bases). The CDR3 extends over 15 amino acids. Germline V gene lookup returns CDR1 SNHLY and CDR2 FYNNEI. Trimming stripped 7 bases from V and 3 bases from J, with 16 bases between. The CDR3 DNA reads as TGTGCCAGCACACAAGACGGGACACCCAATCAGCCCCAGCATTTT. This gives the protein CASTQDGTPNQPQHF.

This clone was detected only a few times. CDR3: CASSFNSGGEQYF. CDR3 DNA sequence: TGCGCCAGCAGCTTCAATAGCGGGGGAGAGCAGTACTTC. The chain has TRBV5-1 and TRBJ2-7; TRBD2 aligns across 9 bases. The CDR3 loop spans 13 amino acids. Germline CDR1 is SGHRS and CDR2 is YFSETQ. The ends lost 2 bases at V and 7 bases at J; junction bases unmatched: 4.

The J gene is TRBJ2-7, the V gene TRBV4-3; TRBD1 matches 7 bases. Germline-derived CDR1 and CDR2 are LGHNA and YSLEER. The ends lost 1 base at V and 5 bases at J; junction bases unmatched: 8. The CDR3 runs to 15 residues. The CDR3 DNA sequence: TGCGCCAGCAGCCAAGGGTCACAGGGGAGCCACGAGCAGTACTTC. It encodes CASSQGSQGSHEQYF.

The V gene is TRBV2, the J gene TRBJ1-6; D ambiguous. The CDR3 length is 16 residues. Germline V gives CDR1 SNHLY, CDR2 FYNNEI. V was clipped by 6 bases and J by 0 bases, with 12 bases between them. CDR3 nucleotide sequence: TGTGCCAGCAGAATACAGTTTAGCTCCTATAATTCACCCCTCCACTTT. It yields the protein CASRIQFSSYNSPLHF.

The CDR3 sequence is CASSEGTSNYGYTF. The CDR3 DNA follows: TGTGCCAGCAGTGAAGGGACATCTAACTATGGCTACACCTTC. The chain joins TRBV2 to TRBJ1-2, with D possibly TRBD1 on 5 matching bases. The V gene's germline CDR1 is SNHLY and CDR2 FYNNEI. The CDR3 is 14 residues long. The V and J ends lost 1 base and 0 bases respectively, with 6 bases between them.